This T cell receptor beta chain appears in the sequencing data of a study of blood T cells in healthy people across ages. Sample-barcoded 5' priming and a J-beta primer mix drove a second PCR of about 6 to 11 cycles. A single record per CDR3 protein comes from TCRdb applying MiXCR to the 5' RACE reads. This sample yields under 2 million distinct CDR3 sequences, of which around 35% are seen a single time; around 10% belongs to the top ten. Germline V gene data show CDR1 as MGHRA and CDR2 as YSYEKL. The CDR3 covers 12 residues. V was cut by 6 bases and J by 6 bases, with 10 bases left in between. In its sample, this clonotype was seen a few times.

This sequence originates from a woman aged 25 to 39 in good health. The specimen sequenced was blood. The chain carries TRBV4-1 and TRBJ2-3; D is ambiguous. CDR3 bases: TGCGCCAGCAGAGGTATGACGGATACGCAGTATTTT. Residues: CASRGMTDTQYF.